This T cell receptor (beta chain) was recovered during a study of OX40 agonist ivuxolimab in advanced cancers. Study at large: Anti-PD-1, anti-PD-L1 or anti-CTLA-4 therapy given earlier was allowed, and 30% to 45% had some.

General study results and limits: Relative to CD4+ cells, CD8+ T cells on average had more expanded clones.

Profiling relied on immunoSEQ multiplex PCR, and the TCRdb table lists in-frame clones only, not all of them. Of some 41,000 clones listed, roughly 90% are singletons. The CDR3 length is 15 residues. Germline loops: CDR1 MGHRA, CDR2 YSYEKL. V was pared by 3 bases and J by 9 bases, with 3 bases of the junction left unmatched. In this sample, this clone turned up a few times. As yet, its antigen is unknown. The chain combines TRBV4-1 with TRBJ2-1; 15 nucleotides match TRBD2. This receptor was obtained from an adult with an advanced solid tumor such as melanoma, head and neck, liver or kidney cancer. The sequences come from CD4+ or CD8+ T cells sorted from blood, collected in a trial of the OX40 agonist ivuxolimab. The CDR3: CASSHGLAGGGEQFF. DNA of the CDR3: TGCGCCAGCAGCCACGGACTAGCGGGAGGGGGTGAGCAGTTCTTC.